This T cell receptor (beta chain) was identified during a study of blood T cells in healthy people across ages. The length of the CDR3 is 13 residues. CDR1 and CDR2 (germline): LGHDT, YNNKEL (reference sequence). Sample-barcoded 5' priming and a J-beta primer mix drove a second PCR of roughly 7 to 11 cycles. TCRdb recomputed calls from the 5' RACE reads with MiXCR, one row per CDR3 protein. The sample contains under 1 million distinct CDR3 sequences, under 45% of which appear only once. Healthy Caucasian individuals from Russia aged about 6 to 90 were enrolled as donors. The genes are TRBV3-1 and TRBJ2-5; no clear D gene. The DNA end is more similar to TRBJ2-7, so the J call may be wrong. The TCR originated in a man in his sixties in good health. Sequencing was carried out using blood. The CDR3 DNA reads TGTGCCAGCAGCACCTACAGCCAAGACGAGCAGTACTTC. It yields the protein CASSTYSQDEQYF.